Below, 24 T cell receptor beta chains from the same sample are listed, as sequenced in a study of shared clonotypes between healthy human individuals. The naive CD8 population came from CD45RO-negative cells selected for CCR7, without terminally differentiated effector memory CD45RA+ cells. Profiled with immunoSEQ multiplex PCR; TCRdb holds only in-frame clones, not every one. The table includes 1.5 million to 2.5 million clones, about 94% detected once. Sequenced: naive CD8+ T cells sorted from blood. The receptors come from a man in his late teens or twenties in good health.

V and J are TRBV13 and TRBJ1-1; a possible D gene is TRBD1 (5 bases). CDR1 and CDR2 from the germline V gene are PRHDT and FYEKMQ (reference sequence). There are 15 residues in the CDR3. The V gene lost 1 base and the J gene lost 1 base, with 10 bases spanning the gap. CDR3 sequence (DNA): TGTGCCAGCAGCTTAGTAGGGACCGCGAACACTGAAGCTTTCTTT. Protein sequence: CASSLVGTANTEAFF.

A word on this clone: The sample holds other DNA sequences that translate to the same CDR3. CDR3 region: CASSLGQISYEQYF. The CDR3 region has the DNA TGTGCCAGCAGCCTAGGACAGATTTCCTACGAGCAGTACTTC. The chain carries TRBV7-6 and TRBJ2-7; D is perhaps TRBD1 (6 bases). From germline, CDR1 is SGHVS and CDR2 FNYEAQ. The V end was cut by 5 bases, the J end by 1 base, with 12 bases between. CDR3 length: 14 amino acids.

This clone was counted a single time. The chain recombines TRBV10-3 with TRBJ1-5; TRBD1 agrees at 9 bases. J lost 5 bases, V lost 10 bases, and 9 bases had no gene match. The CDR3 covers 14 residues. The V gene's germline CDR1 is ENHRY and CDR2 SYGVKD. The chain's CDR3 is CATAETGGDQPQHF. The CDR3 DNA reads TGTGCCACCGCCGAGACAGGGGGTGATCAGCCCCAGCATTTT.

The CDR3 loop reads CASSQVVGAEQFF. DNA of the CDR3: TGCGCCAGCAGCCAAGTAGTGGGAGCTGAGCAGTTCTTC. V usage is TRBV4-3 and J usage is TRBJ2-1, with D possibly matching TRBD2 (5 bases). Per germline, CDR1 LGHNA and CDR2 YSLEER. V was pared by 1 base and J by 9 bases, with 10 bases between. The CDR3 length is 13 residues.

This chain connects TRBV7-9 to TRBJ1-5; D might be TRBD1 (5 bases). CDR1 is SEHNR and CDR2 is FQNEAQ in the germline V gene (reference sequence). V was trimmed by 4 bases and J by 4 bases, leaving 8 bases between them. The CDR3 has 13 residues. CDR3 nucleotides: TGTGCCAGCAGCTCCCCAGGGAATCAGCCCCAGCATTTT. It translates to CASSSPGNQPQHF. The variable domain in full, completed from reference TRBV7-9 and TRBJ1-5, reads DTGVSQNPRHKITKRGQNVTFRCDPISEHNRLYWYRQTLGQGPEFLTYFQNEAQLEKSRLLSDRFSAERPKGSFSTLEIQRTEQGDSAMYLCASSSPGNQPQHFGDGTRLSIL.

The chain's CDR3 is CASSPTDPSGNTIYF. CDR3 coding DNA: TGTGCCAGCAGTCCAACAGACCCCTCTGGAAACACCATATATTTT. The chain links TRBV6-1 to TRBJ1-3, with D unresolved. The V end was cut by 5 bases, the J end by 0 bases, with 11 bases between. The V gene's germline CDR1 is MNHNS and CDR2 SASEGT. CDR3 length equals 15 residues.

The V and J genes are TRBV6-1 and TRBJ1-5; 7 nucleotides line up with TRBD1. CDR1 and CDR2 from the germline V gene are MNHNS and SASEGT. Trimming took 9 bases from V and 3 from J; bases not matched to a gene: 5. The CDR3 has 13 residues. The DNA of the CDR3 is TGTGCCAGTGGGGGACAGTTCAATCAGCCCCAGCATTTT. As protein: CASGGQFNQPQHF.

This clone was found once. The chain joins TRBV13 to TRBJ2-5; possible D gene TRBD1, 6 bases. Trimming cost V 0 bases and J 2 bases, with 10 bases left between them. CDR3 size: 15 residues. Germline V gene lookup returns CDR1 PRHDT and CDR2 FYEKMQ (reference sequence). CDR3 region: CASSLGGARQETQYF. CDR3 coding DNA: TGTGCCAGCAGCTTAGGGGGGGCACGACAAGAGACCCAGTACTTC.

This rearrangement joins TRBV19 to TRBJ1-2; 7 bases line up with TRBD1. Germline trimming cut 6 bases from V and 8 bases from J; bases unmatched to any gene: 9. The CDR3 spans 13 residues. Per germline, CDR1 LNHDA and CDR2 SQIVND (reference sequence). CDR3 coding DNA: TGTGCCAGTAGACACAGGGGTGAGGGAGGCTACACCTTC. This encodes CASRHRGEGGYTF.

Here the CDR3 reads CASSAQQGNQPQHF. CDR3 nucleotide sequence: TGCGCCAGCAGCGCTCAACAGGGGAACCAGCCCCAGCATTTT. This chain links TRBV4-1 with TRBJ1-5; 7 bases fit TRBD1. Trimming took 5 bases from V and 7 from J; bases not matched to a gene: 8. This CDR3 is built from 14 residues. CDR1 MGHRA and CDR2 YSYEKL come from the germline V gene.

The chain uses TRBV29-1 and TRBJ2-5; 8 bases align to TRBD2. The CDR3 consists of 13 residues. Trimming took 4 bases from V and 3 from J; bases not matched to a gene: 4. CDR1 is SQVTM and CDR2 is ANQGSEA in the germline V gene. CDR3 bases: TGCAGCGTTGGATGGCGGGGGGAAGAGACCCAGTACTTC. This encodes CSVGWRGEETQYF.

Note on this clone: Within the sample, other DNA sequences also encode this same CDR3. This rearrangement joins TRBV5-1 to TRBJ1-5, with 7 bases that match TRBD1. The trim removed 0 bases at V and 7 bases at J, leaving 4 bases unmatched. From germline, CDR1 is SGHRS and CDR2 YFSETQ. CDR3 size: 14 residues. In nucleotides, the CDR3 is TGCGCCAGCAGCTTGGAAGGGGGCATACAGCCCCAGCATTTT. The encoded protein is CASSLEGGIQPQHF.

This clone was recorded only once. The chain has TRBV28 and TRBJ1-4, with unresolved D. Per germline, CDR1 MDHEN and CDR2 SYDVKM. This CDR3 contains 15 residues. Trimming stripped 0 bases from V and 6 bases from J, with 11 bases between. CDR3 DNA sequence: TGTGCCAGCAGTTTATGGGCCAACCCGGATGAAAAACTGTTTTTT. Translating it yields CASSLWANPDEKLFF.

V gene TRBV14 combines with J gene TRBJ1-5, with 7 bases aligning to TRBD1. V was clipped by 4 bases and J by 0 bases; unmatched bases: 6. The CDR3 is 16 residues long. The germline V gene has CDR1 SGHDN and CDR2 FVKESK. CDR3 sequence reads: CASSLGDRDSNQPQHF. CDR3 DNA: TGTGCCAGCAGCCTAGGAGACAGGGATAGCAATCAGCCCCAGCATTTT.

The CDR3 sequence is CASSQGGEQFF. CDR3 sequence (DNA): TGTGCCAGCAGTCAGGGAGGTGAGCAGTTCTTC. V usage is TRBV28 and J usage is TRBJ2-1; possible D gene TRBD2, 6 bases. This CDR3 comprises 11 residues. V was shortened by 5 bases and J by 9 bases, with 8 bases between the two germline ends. Per germline, CDR1 MDHEN and CDR2 SYDVKM.

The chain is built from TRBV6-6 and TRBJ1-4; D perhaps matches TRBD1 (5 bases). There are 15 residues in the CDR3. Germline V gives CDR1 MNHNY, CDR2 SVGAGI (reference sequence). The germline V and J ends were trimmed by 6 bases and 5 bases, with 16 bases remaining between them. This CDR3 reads CASSTGRDGNEKLFF. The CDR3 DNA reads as TGTGCCAGCAGCACCGGGAGGGACGGGAATGAAAAACTGTTTTTT.

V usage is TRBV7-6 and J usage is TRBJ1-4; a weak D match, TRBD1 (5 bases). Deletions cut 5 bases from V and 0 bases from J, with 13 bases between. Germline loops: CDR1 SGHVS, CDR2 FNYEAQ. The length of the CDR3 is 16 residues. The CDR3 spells CASSLTLDTTNEKLFF. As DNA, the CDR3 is TGTGCCAGCAGCCTCACGTTGGACACAACTAATGAAAAACTGTTTTTT.

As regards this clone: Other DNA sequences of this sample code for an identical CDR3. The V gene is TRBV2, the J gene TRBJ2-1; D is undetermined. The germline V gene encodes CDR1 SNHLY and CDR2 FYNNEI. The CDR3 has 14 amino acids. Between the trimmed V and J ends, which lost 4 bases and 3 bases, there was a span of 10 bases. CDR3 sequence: CASSGGNSYNEQFF. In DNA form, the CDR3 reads TGTGCCAGCAGTGGGGGAAACAGCTACAATGAGCAGTTCTTC.

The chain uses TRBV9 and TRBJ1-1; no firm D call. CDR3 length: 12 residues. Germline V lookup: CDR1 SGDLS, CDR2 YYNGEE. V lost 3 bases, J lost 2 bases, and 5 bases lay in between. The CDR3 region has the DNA TGTGCCAGCAGCGGGATTAACACTGAAGCTTTCTTT. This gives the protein CASSGINTEAFF.

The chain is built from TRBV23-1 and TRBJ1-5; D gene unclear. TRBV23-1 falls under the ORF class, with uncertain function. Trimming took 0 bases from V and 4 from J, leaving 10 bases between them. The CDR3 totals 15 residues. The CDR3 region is CASSQSWQINQPQHF. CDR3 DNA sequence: TGCGCCAGCAGTCAATCGTGGCAGATTAATCAGCCCCAGCATTTT.

CDR3 sequence reads: CSVGGTSLTDTQYF. The CDR3 nucleotides are TGCAGCGTTGGAGGGACTTCTCTCACAGATACGCAGTATTTT. This chain links TRBV29-1 with TRBJ2-3; D possibly corresponds to TRBD2 (6 bases). The germline V gene encodes CDR1 SQVTM and CDR2 ANQGSEA. The CDR3 has 14 residues. Trimming took 4 bases from V and 2 from J, leaving 13 bases between them.

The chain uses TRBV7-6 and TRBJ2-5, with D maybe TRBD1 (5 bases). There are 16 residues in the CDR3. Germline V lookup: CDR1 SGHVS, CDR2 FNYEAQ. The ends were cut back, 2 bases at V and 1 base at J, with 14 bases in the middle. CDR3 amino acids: CASSLPGLGLQETQYF. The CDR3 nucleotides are TGTGCCAGCAGCTTACCGGGTTTGGGGCTCCAAGAGACCCAGTACTTC.

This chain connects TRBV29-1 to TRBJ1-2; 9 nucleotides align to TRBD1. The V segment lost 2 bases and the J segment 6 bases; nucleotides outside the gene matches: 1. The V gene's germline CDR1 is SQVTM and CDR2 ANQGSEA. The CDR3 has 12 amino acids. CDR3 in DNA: TGCAGCGTTGAAAGGGACAGGGATGGCTACACCTTC. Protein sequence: CSVERDRDGYTF.

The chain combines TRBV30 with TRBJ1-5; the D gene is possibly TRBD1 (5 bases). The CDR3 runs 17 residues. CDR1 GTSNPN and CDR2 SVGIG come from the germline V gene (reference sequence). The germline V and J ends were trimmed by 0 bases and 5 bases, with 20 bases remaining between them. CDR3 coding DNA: TGTGCCTGGAGTGTCGGATGGGTCCCGACAGCGGATCAGCCCCAGCATTTT. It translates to CAWSVGWVPTADQPQHF.